The 18 T cell receptor beta chains below all came from one sample that was sequenced in a study of siplizumab effects on memory and regulatory T cells (dated by TCRdb to the late 2010s). The library was produced with the immunoSEQ multiplex PCR assay. This is the immuneACCESS table as TCRdb keeps it, with only in-frame sequences that have V and J called. A part of the clones is gone; compared with another copy, unresolved V genes explain less than half, and the rest is unexplained. The sample has around 100,000 clones on record, 94% of them singletons. The ten biggest clones cover over 0.25% of the sample. Source material: non-Treg CD4+ T cells sorted from blood. The cell subset or site label on this specimen signifies: FACS-sorted unstimulated CD4+ non-regulatory T cells. These receptors came from a human donor in good health.

The V gene is TRBV6-6, the J gene TRBJ2-1; 7 bases are a match to TRBD1. The germline gives CDR1 MNHNY, CDR2 SVGAGI (reference sequence). CDR3 size: 11 residues. Unmatched junction bases numbered 4, after V lost 5 bases and J lost 12 bases. CDR3 sequence: CASSNDRAQFF. The CDR3 DNA reads as TGTGCCAGCAGTAACGACAGGGCGCAGTTCTTC.

This clone was recorded only once. This sequence joins TRBV11-2 and TRBJ1-5; tentatively, D is TRBD1 (6 bases). Germline V gene lookup returns CDR1 SGHAT and CDR2 FQNNGV. The germline V and J ends were trimmed by 1 base and 2 bases, with 9 bases remaining between them. The length of the CDR3 is 15 residues. CDR3 nucleotide sequence: TGTGCCAGCAGCTTAGCGGGGGGCGGCAATCAGCCCCAGCATTTT. As protein: CASSLAGGGNQPQHF.

This chain uses TRBV5-4 with TRBJ2-3; perhaps D is TRBD1 or TRBD2 (6 bases each). The V gene's germline CDR1 is SGHNT and CDR2 YYREEE (reference sequence). The V and J ends lost 4 bases and 0 bases respectively, with 15 bases between them. The CDR3 has 16 residues. The CDR3 protein is CASSQRRGFSTDTQYF. CDR3 bases: TGTGCCAGCAGCCAGAGGAGGGGGTTTAGCACAGATACGCAGTATTTT.

The chain carries TRBV14 and TRBJ2-7, with D possibly matching TRBD2 (6 bases). The CDR3 has 13 amino acids. The V end lost 5 bases, the J end lost 3 bases, and 11 bases lay between the germline ends. The germline V gene has CDR1 SGHDN and CDR2 FVKESK. The DNA of the CDR3 is TGTGCCAGCAGCTACGGGACTTTCTACGAGCAGTACTTC. Protein sequence: CASSYGTFYEQYF.

The V gene is TRBV11-3, the J gene TRBJ2-3; possible D gene TRBD1, 6 bases. Per germline, CDR1 SGHNT and CDR2 YENEEA. V was cut by 0 bases and J by 1 base, with 17 bases left in between. The CDR3 is made up of 18 amino acids. The CDR3 sequence: CASSLDITGAGGTDTQYF. In DNA form, the CDR3 reads TGTGCCAGCAGCTTAGACATTACCGGGGCAGGGGGCACAGATACGCAGTATTTT. The variable domain in full, completed from reference TRBV11-3 and TRBJ2-3, reads EAGVVQSPRYKIIEKKQPVAFWCNPISGHNTLYWYLQNLGQGPELLIRYENEEAVDDSQLPKDRFSAERLKGVDSTLKIQPAELGDSAVYLCASSLDITGAGGTDTQYFGPGTRLTVL.

The chain carries TRBV5-1 and TRBJ2-3, with D perhaps TRBD2 (5 bases). V shed 6 bases and J shed 0 bases, with 17 bases lying between them. The CDR3 has 16 residues. From germline, CDR1 is SGHRS and CDR2 YFSETQ. The CDR3 protein is CASKTGGSTSTDTQYF. CDR3 nucleotides: TGCGCCAGCAAAACTGGAGGCTCTACTAGCACAGATACGCAGTATTTT.

The chain has TRBV4-1 and TRBJ1-2; maybe TRBD1 (5 bases). The CDR3 spans 15 residues. Germline V CDR1 and CDR2: MGHRA, YSYEKL. The V end was cut by 1 base, the J end by 8 bases, with 17 bases between. CDR3 sequence reads: CASSQVSLGTGGYTF. Written as DNA, the CDR3 is TGCGCCAGCAGCCAAGTGTCGTTGGGGACGGGCGGCTACACCTTC.

This clone showed up just once. The CDR3 is CASSAQGDGYTF. The CDR3 DNA follows: TGTGCCAGCAGCGCCCAGGGGGATGGCTACACCTTC. The J gene is TRBJ1-2, the V gene TRBV9; 7 bases line up with TRBD1. The germline V gene encodes CDR1 SGDLS and CDR2 YYNGEE. Unmatched junction bases numbered 2, after V lost 3 bases and J lost 6 bases. CDR3 length equals 12 residues.

The V gene is TRBV7-9, the J gene TRBJ1-5, with D unclear. CDR1 is SEHNR, CDR2 FQNEAQ, per germline (reference sequence). With 2 bases removed from V and 5 bases from J, the gap between germline ends came to 7 bases. CDR3 length: 13 amino acids. CDR3 in amino acids: CASSLKRDQPQHF. The CDR3 DNA sequence: TGTGCCAGCAGCTTAAAACGCGATCAGCCCCAGCATTTT.

The chain combines TRBV7-9 with TRBJ1-1; TRBD1 aligns across 7 bases. V shed 6 bases, J shed 3 bases, and the junction held 4 bases outside the gene matches. The germline V gene encodes CDR1 SEHNR and CDR2 FQNEAQ (reference sequence). The CDR3 is 13 residues long. CDR3 sequence reads: CASSRDRDTEAFF. The DNA for the CDR3 is TGTGCCAGCAGTCGCGACAGGGACACTGAAGCTTTCTTT.

This chain joins TRBV19 and TRBJ2-2, with no clear D. There are 12 residues in the CDR3. V was trimmed by 6 bases and J by 7 bases, leaving 9 bases between them. Germline-derived CDR1 and CDR2 are LNHDA and SQIVND (reference sequence). CDR3 region: CASSRQGGELFF. The CDR3 region has the DNA TGTGCCAGTAGCCGTCAAGGCGGGGAGCTGTTTTTT.

The rearrangement joins TRBV7-6 to TRBJ1-2, with D possibly being TRBD1 (5 bases). This CDR3 is built from 16 residues. From germline, CDR1 is SGHVS and CDR2 FNYEAQ. The germline V and J ends were trimmed by 5 bases and 9 bases, with 25 bases remaining between them. The CDR3 region has the DNA TGTGCCAGCAGCGACATGGTGGGGCAGCCCCACATGAGCTACACCTTC. This translates into CASSDMVGQPHMSYTF.

The rearrangement uses TRBV30 and TRBJ1-6; no reliable D call. This CDR3 has 14 residues. Trimming stripped 0 bases from V and 5 bases from J, with 8 bases between. Looked up from germline, CDR1 is GTSNPN and CDR2 is SVGIG (reference sequence). In DNA, the CDR3 is TGTGCCTGGAGTGTAAGTCCAAATAATTCACCCCTCCACTTT. The encoded protein is CAWSVSPNNSPLHF.

The J gene is TRBJ1-4, the V gene TRBV6-1, with D possibly TRBD1 on 5 matching bases. CDR3 size: 13 residues. The V end lost 7 bases, the J end lost 3 bases, and 9 bases lay between the germline ends. CDR1 MNHNS and CDR2 SASEGT come from the germline V gene. The CDR3 here is CASTRVANEKLFF. DNA for the CDR3: TGTGCCAGCACCAGGGTAGCTAATGAAAAACTGTTTTTT.

This chain joins TRBV27 and TRBJ1-1, with D perhaps matching TRBD1 (5 bases). V lost 5 bases, J lost 1 base, and 14 bases lay in between. This CDR3 comprises 15 residues. Germline values: CDR1 MNHEY, CDR2 SMNVEV (reference sequence). Written as DNA, the CDR3 is TGTGCCAGCAGTCCACCGGGACGAGAGAACACTGAAGCTTTCTTT. Its protein product is CASSPPGRENTEAFF.

The gene calls are TRBV27 and TRBJ1-6; D is possibly TRBD1 (5 bases). Germline V lookup: CDR1 MNHEY, CDR2 SMNVEV (reference sequence). The CDR3 is 14 residues long. V shed 2 bases and J shed 8 bases, with 10 bases lying between them. The CDR3 nucleotides are TGTGCCAGCAGTTTAGGAGGGGAGCATTCACCCCTCCACTTT. This sequence encodes CASSLGGEHSPLHF.

V and J are TRBV4-2 and TRBJ2-6; a possible D gene is TRBD2 (5 bases). With 1 base removed from V and 0 bases from J, the gap between germline ends came to 10 bases. This CDR3 comprises 17 residues. CDR1 is LGHNA, CDR2 YNFKEQ, per germline. The DNA for the CDR3 is TGTGCCAGCAGCCAAGTGGGTCGGGGCTCTGGGGCCAACGTCCTGACTTTC. This translates into CASSQVGRGSGANVLTF.

This clone was counted once. The chain has TRBV5-1 and TRBJ2-1; TRBD2 aligns across 9 bases. Germline V gene data show CDR1 as SGHRS and CDR2 as YFSETQ. The junction had 8 bases not matched to a gene; V was cut back by 1 base and J by 9 bases. The CDR3 loop spans 15 amino acids. CDR3 nucleotides: TGCGCCAGCAGCTTGTCGGCTAGCGGGGAGGGTGAGCAGTTCTTC. It yields the protein CASSLSASGEGEQFF.